This entry lists 21 T cell receptor beta chains sequenced from one sample in a study of blood T cell repertoires in COVID-19. Assay: immunoSEQ multiplex PCR; the TCRdb copy retains only in-frame clones and omits some. This sample has approximately 200,000 clones, with 65% to 90% found just once. Sequenced sample: PBMCs or T cells enriched from blood (not recorded which). The receptors stem from a man aged 35-49 years who had recovered from COVID-19.

The V call is TRBV19, the J call TRBJ2-1; 7 bases line up with TRBD2. The J segment lost 1 base and the V segment lost 5 bases, leaving 2 bases of the junction unmatched. Germline CDR1 LNHDA, CDR2 SQIVND (reference sequence). The CDR3 contains 14 residues. This CDR3 reads CASSRDYSYNEQFF. Written as DNA, the CDR3 is TGTGCCAGTAGTCGGGACTATTCCTACAATGAGCAGTTCTTC.

This chain links TRBV19 with TRBJ2-2, with D uncertain. The CDR3 is 16 residues long. Germline assignment: CDR1 LNHDA and CDR2 SQIVND (reference sequence). The V and J ends lost 6 bases and 5 bases respectively, with 19 bases between them. CDR3 coding DNA: TGTGCCAGTAGCGGGTTGAGTTTGCGCTATACCGGGGAGCTGTTTTTT. This translates into CASSGLSLRYTGELFF.

This chain uses TRBV24-1 with TRBJ2-2; TRBD2 agrees at 9 bases. The V and J ends lost 4 bases and 4 bases, in that order; junction bases with no gene match: 9. The CDR3 extends over 17 amino acids. Per germline, CDR1 KGHDR and CDR2 SFDVKD. The CDR3 sequence is CATSEPRLADTTGELFF. DNA for the CDR3: TGTGCCACCAGTGAGCCCCGACTAGCGGATACCACCGGGGAGCTGTTTTTT.

The sample holds a few counts of this clone. The genes are TRBV11-2 and TRBJ1-3; D ambiguous. This CDR3 is built from 14 residues. Trimming removed 3 bases from V and 0 bases from J, with 6 bases in between. Germline V CDR1 and CDR2: SGHAT, FQNNGV. The CDR3 region has the DNA TGTGCCAGCAGCTTTGGCAGCTCTGGAAACACCATATATTTT. Amino acids: CASSFGSSGNTIYF.

The rearrangement uses TRBV9 and TRBJ1-1, with D possibly matching TRBD1 (5 bases). The CDR3 runs to 14 residues. V was shortened by 0 bases and J by 3 bases, with 9 bases between the two germline ends. The germline CDR1 and CDR2 sequences are SGDLS and YYNGEE. The DNA for the CDR3 is TGTGCCAGCAGCGTAGTAGGGGCCGACACTGAAGCTTTCTTT. Amino acid sequence: CASSVVGADTEAFF.

The genes are TRBV12-3 or TRBV12-4 and TRBJ1-6; no clear D gene. V lost 4 bases and J 14 bases, leaving 9 bases between the germline ends. The CDR3 has 11 amino acids. The CDR3 here is CASSSLHTLHF. Written as DNA, the CDR3 is TGTGCCAGCAGTTCCCTCCACACCCTCCACTTT.

CDR3 residues: CASSPGTRQETQYF. The CDR3 DNA is TGCGCCAGCAGCCCCGGGACTCGCCAAGAGACCCAGTACTTC. The chain links TRBV4-3 to TRBJ2-5, with D maybe TRBD2 (6 bases). Germline assignment: CDR1 LGHNA and CDR2 YSLEER. CDR3 length: 14 amino acids. Deletions cut 4 bases from V and 1 base from J, with 10 bases between.

V and J are TRBV6-5 and TRBJ2-7; TRBD1 matches 7 bases. The CDR3 loop spans 14 amino acids. Trimming removed 6 bases from V and 6 bases from J; junction bases left unmatched: 11. Germline CDR1 and CDR2: MNHEY and SVGAGI. This chain's CDR3 is CASSFDRVGSEQYV. In nucleotides, the CDR3 is TGTGCCAGCAGCTTCGACAGGGTGGGTTCCGAGCAGTACGTC.

The gene calls are TRBV21-1 and TRBJ2-7; the D segment call TRBD2 is taken from the table without a DNA check. TRBV21-1 is flagged as a pseudogene. CDR3 length equals 21 residues. The CDR3: CASSKPGPGLAGSRALGEQYF. The CDR3 nucleotides are TGTGCCAGCAGCAAACCCGGACCGGGACTAGCGGGATCCCGAGCATTGGGCGAGCAGTACTTC.

The genes are TRBV9 and TRBJ2-1, with a weak D call TRBD1 (6 bases). The CDR3 length is 14 residues. The V gene lost 4 bases and the J gene lost 8 bases, with 16 bases spanning the gap. Per the germline V gene, CDR1 is SGDLS and CDR2 is YYNGEE. CDR3 sequence (DNA): TGTGCCAGCAGCTTCGGTACAGGGTGGTATGAGCAGTTCTTC. Protein product: CASSFGTGWYEQFF.

V and J are TRBV18 and TRBJ1-6; 9 bases agree with TRBD1. The CDR3 spans 18 residues. V lost 3 bases, J lost 0 bases, and 6 bases stayed unmatched. The germline CDR1 and CDR2 sequences are KGHSH and LQKENI. In nucleotides, the CDR3 is TGTGCCAGCTCACCCTTACAGGGGGCGAGCTCCTATAATTCACCCCTCCACTTT. Amino acids: CASSPLQGASSYNSPLHF.

This clone has just one count. The genes are TRBV5-1 and TRBJ2-2; 10 positions match TRBD2. The CDR3 length is 18 residues. Germline V gene sequence: CDR1 SGHRS, CDR2 YFSETQ. The trim removed 2 bases at V and 2 bases at J, leaving 9 bases unmatched. This CDR3 is CASSFSGLAAINTGELFF. CDR3 DNA sequence: TGCGCCAGCAGCTTTAGTGGACTAGCGGCAATCAACACCGGGGAGCTGTTTTTT.

This clone has more than one count but fewer than ten. V is TRBV6-2 or TRBV6-3 and J is TRBJ2-7; TRBD2 agrees at 10 bases. After removal of 5 bases from V and 2 bases from J, the junction contained 6 bases not matched to a gene. The CDR3 sequence is 15 residues long. Per germline, CDR1 MNHEY and CDR2 SVGEGT. The CDR3 sequence is CASSKRGGRAYEQYF. The CDR3 DNA follows: TGTGCCAGCAGTAAGCGGGGGGGACGAGCCTACGAGCAGTACTTC.

J is TRBJ1-1 and V is TRBV5-1, with a weak D call TRBD1 (6 bases). V lost 0 bases and J lost 10, with 10 bases in between. Germline lookup yields CDR1 SGHRS and CDR2 YFSETQ. The CDR3 sequence is 12 residues long. As DNA, the CDR3 is TGCGCCAGCAGCTTGGAGGGGGTTCGAGCTTTCTTT. Translation: CASSLEGVRAFF. Full variable domain (rest looked up from reference TRBV5-1 and TRBJ1-1): KAGVTQTPRYLIKTRGQQVTLSCSPISGHRSVSWYQQTPGQGLQFLFEYFSETQRNKGNFPGRFSGRQFSNSRSEMNVSTLELGDSALYLCASSLEGVRAFFGQGTRLTVV.

The chain joins TRBV3-1 (or the pseudogene TRBV3-2) to TRBJ1-2; 9 positions match TRBD1. V lost 2 bases to trimming and J lost 4 bases; unmatched junction nucleotides: 5. Germline V gene data show CDR1 as LGHDT and CDR2 as YNNKEL (reference sequence). The CDR3 is made up of 15 amino acids. Here the CDR3 reads CASSQPGQGPYGYTF. CDR3 DNA: TGTGCCAGCAGCCAACCGGGACAGGGTCCCTATGGCTACACCTTC.

This rearrangement joins TRBV5-1 to TRBJ1-1; maybe TRBD1 (5 bases). Germline V gives CDR1 SGHRS, CDR2 YFSETQ. CDR3 length equals 14 residues. The V end was cut by 5 bases, the J end by 2 bases, with 13 bases between. DNA of the CDR3: TGCGCCAGCAGGGAAACAGGAGCAAACACTGAAGCTTTCTTT. Its protein is CASRETGANTEAFF. The full variable domain, in which reference TRBV5-1 and TRBJ1-1 provide the parts outside the CDR3, is KAGVTQTPRYLIKTRGQQVTLSCSPISGHRSVSWYQQTPGQGLQFLFEYFSETQRNKGNFPGRFSGRQFSNSRSEMNVSTLELGDSALYLCASRETGANTEAFFGQGTRLTVV.

This rearrangement joins TRBV30 to TRBJ1-4; possible D gene TRBD1, 5 bases. Germline assignment: CDR1 GTSNPN and CDR2 SVGIG (reference sequence). Deletions cut 5 bases from V and 8 bases from J, with 18 bases between. This CDR3 has 14 amino acids. The CDR3 DNA reads as TGTGCCTGGGGGAGGTCAGGGAGAGAAGAAAAACTGTTTTTT. Its protein product is CAWGRSGREEKLFF.

CDR3 DNA: TGCAGCGTCATACAGGGGGCGCTGGCCGATGAAGCTTTCTTT. This encodes CSVIQGALADEAFF. V is TRBV29-1 and J is TRBJ1-1, with 9 bases lining up with TRBD1. V shed 6 bases and J 7 bases; nucleotides not matched to a gene: 12. This CDR3 is built from 14 residues. Germline V gene lookup returns CDR1 SQVTM and CDR2 ANQGSEA.

The V call is TRBV7-3, the J call TRBJ2-1, with TRBD2 matching over 7 bases. Per germline, CDR1 SGHTA and CDR2 FQGTGA. Trimming cost V 5 bases and J 3 bases; bases outside gene matches: 10. The CDR3 sequence is 16 residues long. Written as DNA, the CDR3 is TGTGCCAGCAGCAGCCGGAGCGGGGTGGACTACAATGAGCAGTTCTTC. As protein: CASSSRSGVDYNEQFF.

This chain connects TRBV5-1 to TRBJ1-2; perhaps TRBD1 as D (6 bases). Germline-derived CDR1 and CDR2 are SGHRS and YFSETQ. The V end lost 4 bases, the J end lost 7 bases, and 11 bases lay between the germline ends. There are 12 residues in the CDR3. The CDR3 DNA reads as TGCGCCAGCAGCACCGGGACAAGTGGCTACACCTTC. This gives the protein CASSTGTSGYTF.

V gene TRBV6-5 combines with J gene TRBJ1-2, with TRBD1 matching 7 bases. Losses at the gene ends were 3 bases for V and 2 bases for J; bases not matched to a gene: 6. CDR3 size: 15 residues. The germline V gene encodes CDR1 MNHEY and CDR2 SVGAGI. The DNA of the CDR3 is TGTGCCAGCAGTTATTCGGGCAGGGGGAACTATGGCTACACCTTC. It translates to CASSYSGRGNYGYTF.